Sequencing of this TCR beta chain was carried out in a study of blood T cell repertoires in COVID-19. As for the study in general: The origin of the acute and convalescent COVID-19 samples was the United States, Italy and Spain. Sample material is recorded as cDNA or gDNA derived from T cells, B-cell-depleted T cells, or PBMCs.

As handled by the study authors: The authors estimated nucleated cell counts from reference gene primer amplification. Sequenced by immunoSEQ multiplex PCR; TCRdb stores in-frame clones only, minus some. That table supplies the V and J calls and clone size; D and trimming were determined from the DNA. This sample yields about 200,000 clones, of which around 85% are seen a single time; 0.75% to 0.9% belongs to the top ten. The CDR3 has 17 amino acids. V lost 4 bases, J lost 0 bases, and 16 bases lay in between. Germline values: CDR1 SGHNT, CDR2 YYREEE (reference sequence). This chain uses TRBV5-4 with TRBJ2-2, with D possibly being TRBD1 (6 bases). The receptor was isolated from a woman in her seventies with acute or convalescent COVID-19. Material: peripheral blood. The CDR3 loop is CASSLDRRRTNTGELFF. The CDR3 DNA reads TGTGCCAGCAGCCTAGACAGGCGCCGAACGAACACCGGGGAGCTGTTTTTT.